Below, 12 T cell receptor beta chains from the same sample are listed, as sequenced in a study of CD8+CD57+ T cells in acquired aplastic anemia. TCR beta VDJ and CDR3 were profiled, and genomic DNA was the template. MiXCR, run by TCRdb on the reads, gives a single entry per CDR3 protein. The table has around 170,000 distinct CDR3 sequences, 55% to 70% seen once. The specimen sequenced was sorted CD4+, CD8+, or CD8+CD57+ T cells (not recorded which) from PBMCs. The origin of the receptors is a human donor in good health.

As concerns this clonotype: This likely comes from a read error, as the CDR3 has no conserved phenylalanine or tryptophan at its end. It is unclear where the CDR3 begins or ends on the DNA, so no DNA is shown, and the CDR3 is as TCRdb lists it. The chain combines TRBV15 with TRBJ2-5. Including both end residues, the CDR3 is 9 amino acids long. CDR1 and CDR2 from the germline V gene are LNHNV and YYDKDF (reference sequence). The chain's CDR3 is CATSRDGDL.

This clonotype occurred a few times. A much larger clone differs by one base, so this may be a read error. The missing conserved phenylalanine or tryptophan at the end of this CDR3 makes a read error likely. The chain has TRBV12-3 or TRBV12-4 and TRBJ2-1; 8 bases agree with TRBD2. V lost 7 bases to trimming and J lost 6 bases; unmatched junction nucleotides: 2. CDR3 length equals 12 residues. DNA for the CDR3: TGTGCCAGCACTAGCGGGCTCAATGAGCAGTTCCTC. Its protein product is CASTSGLNEQFL.

The chain has TRBV7-8 and TRBJ1-5, with D maybe TRBD1 (5 bases). This CDR3 has 17 amino acids. CDR1 SGHVS and CDR2 FQNEAQ come from the germline V gene. The V and J ends lost 4 bases and 1 base respectively, with 17 bases between them. The CDR3 loop is CASSSWGDVESNQPQHF. Here the CDR3 DNA reads TGTGCCAGCAGCTCCTGGGGGGACGTTGAGAGCAATCAGCCCCAGCATTTT.

In its sample, this clonotype was seen once. The conserved phenylalanine or tryptophan is not found at the CDR3 terminus, so this likely reflects a read error. Because the CDR3's place on the DNA is in doubt, the DNA is left out and the CDR3 is given as listed by TCRdb. The rearrangement uses TRBV9 and TRBJ1-1; the table's D call, TRBD1, was not checked against the DNA. The CDR3 adds up to 9 amino acids, both ends counted. Germline V gene lookup returns CDR1 SGDLS and CDR2 YYNGEE. The CDR3 protein is CASSFLGGE.

This clonotype was picked up one time. One end of the junction is discordant with germline, which a read error may explain. The chain combines TRBV10-3 with TRBJ2-1, with TRBD1 matching over 9 bases. The germline V gene has CDR1 ENHRY and CDR2 SYGVKD. The CDR3 covers 17 residues. In DNA form, the CDR3 reads TGTGCCACCAGTGATCTACTGACAGGGGGGTCCTACAATGAGCAGTTCTTC. This sequence encodes CATSDLLTGGSYNEQFF.

V is TRBV7-6 and J is TRBJ2-3; 9 nucleotides agree with TRBD2. Germline V gene lookup returns CDR1 SGHVS and CDR2 FNYEAQ. This CDR3 contains 16 residues. With V trimmed by 1 base and J by 5 bases, 7 bases remained unmatched. The CDR3 DNA sequence: TGTGCCAGCAGCTTAGGGGCGGGACTAGCAGTAGATACGCAGTATTTT. Translation gives CASSLGAGLAVDTQYF.

J is TRBJ1-1 and V is TRBV10-2, with 10 positions matching TRBD1. V was clipped by 8 bases and J by 4 bases; unmatched bases: 13. Germline V gene data show CDR1 as WSHSY and CDR2 as SAAADI. There are 16 residues in the CDR3. CDR3 residues: CASEAPGTGDFTEAFF. CDR3 bases: TGCGCCAGCGAGGCCCCCGGGACAGGGGATTTCACTGAAGCTTTCTTT.

The chain couples TRBV5-4 to TRBJ1-1; D gene ambiguous. The CDR3 contains 14 residues. Germline values: CDR1 SGHNT, CDR2 YYREEE (reference sequence). Trimming shortened V by 2 bases and J by 3 bases, and 11 bases separated the two germline ends. Here the CDR3 DNA reads TGTGCCAGCAGCTTCGGACTGAGGGACACTGAAGCTTTCTTT. This codes for CASSFGLRDTEAFF.

The chain joins TRBV11-3 to TRBJ2-2; 11 bases line up with TRBD2. V gave up 3 bases and J gave up 1 base; unmatched junction bases: 1. This CDR3 has 16 amino acids. From germline, CDR1 is SGHNT and CDR2 YENEEA. The CDR3 DNA is TGTGCCAGCAGCTTCGGGACTAGCGGGAACACCGGGGAGCTGTTTTTT. This encodes CASSFGTSGNTGELFF.

On this clonotype itself: A much more abundant neighbour one base away suggests this may be a read error. The chain has TRBV5-6 and TRBJ2-3; tentative D call: TRBD1 (6 bases). The CDR3 contains 14 residues. The V end lost 7 bases, the J end lost 5 bases, and 17 bases lay between the germline ends. The V gene's germline CDR1 is SGHDT and CDR2 YYEEEE. The CDR3 is CASGPGQRGDTQYF. DNA of the CDR3: TGTGCCAGCGGCCCTGGACAGAGGGGAGATACGCAGTATTTT.

The chain employs TRBV2 and TRBJ1-3; TRBD1 is a possible D gene (6 bases). Trimming shortened V by 6 bases and J by 7 bases, and 10 bases separated the two germline ends. The CDR3 loop spans 12 amino acids. Germline V CDR1 and CDR2: SNHLY, FYNNEI. CDR3 residues: CASSQGGNTIYF. The CDR3 bases are TGTGCCAGCAGCCAAGGGGGTAACACCATATATTTT.

The genes are TRBV5-1 and TRBJ1-1; 10 positions agree with TRBD1. J gave up 1 base and V 4 bases, and 7 bases lay outside the gene matches. This CDR3 spans 16 amino acids. The V gene's germline CDR1 is SGHRS and CDR2 YFSETQ. CDR3 region: CASSPPRTGGNTEAFF. DNA for the CDR3: TGCGCCAGCAGCCCGCCCCGGACAGGGGGGAACACTGAAGCTTTCTTT.